This T cell receptor (beta chain) stems from a study of cytomegalovirus exposure and HLA in healthy donors. Study-wide results and limits: CMV antigen specificity of a few CMV-associated chains was confirmed in vitro. Across donors, most TCRs were seen rarely, yet some public ones were widespread.

Vbeta (60) and Jbeta (13) primers were used in the PCR. Libraries were prepared by immunoSEQ multiplex PCR; TCRdb keeps only in-frame clonotypes and omits some of them. The sample carries 120,000 or so clones, around 76% recorded once. Germline CDR1 and CDR2: SGHTA and FQGTGA. Losses at the gene ends were 5 bases for V and 5 bases for J; bases not matched to a gene: 10. This CDR3 contains 16 residues. Note on this clone: Its antigen is currently unknown.

The specimen was PBMCs. The chain is built from TRBV7-3 and TRBJ2-1, with 9 bases lining up with TRBD1. The sequence came from a man aged 25 to 45 in good health and CMV-seropositive. The CDR3 sequence is CASSRGSGQGDNEQFF. The DNA for the CDR3 is TGTGCCAGCAGCCGCGGTTCGGGACAGGGTGACAATGAGCAGTTCTTC.